The T cell receptor (beta chain) under discussion was sequenced for a study of blood T cell repertoires in COVID-19. Original methodology: The authors estimated nucleated cell counts from reference gene primer amplification. Produced via immunoSEQ multiplex PCR; TCRdb's table is partial and in-frame only. V and J calls and clone size are copied from that table; D and trimming were computed from the DNA. The table includes roughly 150,000 clones, roughly nine tenths detected once. This study enrolled people aged roughly 18 to 90 from about two dozen US geographic areas. Those designated as exposed participants met a COVID-19 case within 2 weeks before study entry. The germline CDR1 and CDR2 sequences are SNHLY and FYNNEI. The CDR3 has 15 amino acids. V was cut by 6 bases and J by 4 bases, with 15 bases left in between.

The rearrangement uses TRBV2 and TRBJ2-2; TRBD1 is a possible D gene (5 bases). The source of this sequence is a woman aged 40 to 49 who had been exposed to COVID-19. The sample was PBMCs or T cells enriched from blood (not recorded which). The CDR3 here is CASRPQGKVTGELFF. The CDR3 DNA reads as TGTGCCAGCAGACCGCAGGGAAAGGTCACCGGGGAGCTGTTTTTT.